This T cell receptor (beta chain) was captured in a study of cytomegalovirus exposure and HLA in healthy donors (dated by TCRdb to about 2017). About the full investigation: According to an earlier analysis of a few hundred of the donors, about 170 million T cells yielded over 90 million unique TCR beta sequences and approximately 300 Gb of sequence data. Four or five DR-DQ haplotypes were handled as single units for association and clustering, since linkage in the cohort was strong. A later analysis re-analyzed previously published TCR beta repertoires from roughly 690 donors and added high-resolution HLA genotyping to study TCR occurrence patterns. Every discovery cohort repertoire had been produced on one sequencing platform. Besides the first cohort of 500 to 700 subjects, a separate validation cohort made up of over a hundred different subjects was used. To decide whether each TCR beta V gene segment behaved as functional or pseudogenic, an earlier analysis of approximately 620 of the donors relied on high-throughput TCR beta sequencing. Of the 350 to 450 genotyped donors, roughly 80% were placed in the genetic ancestry cluster associated with self-reported Caucasian donors. The aim of the study was to test whether cataloging public T cell receptors could identify signatures of past pathogen exposure. In a later genetic analysis, genome-wide SNP genotypes for about three fifths of the roughly 670 donors were used, and that subset was treated as a discovery cohort. The number of donors typed differed by locus, with roughly 629-640 for A, B, C, DRB1 and DQB1, over 500 for DQA1, about 610 for DPA1, and some 440 for DPB1. Alongside the repertoire data, information on donor age, sex, ethnicity and CMV serostatus was compiled. Rather than using new phenotypic data, the later analysis identified candidate immune exposures from TCR beta sequences and from how often those sequences occurred across donors. The study used immunosequencing to profile the T cell repertoires of approximately 650 subjects and linked those repertoires to cytomegalovirus serostatus. An early release covering about 600 HLA-typed donors comprised 300 to 350 gigabases of sequencing data and around 80 million unique TCR sequences. Among 300 to 500 genotyped donors of the cohort, an average of around 250,000 unique TCR beta nucleotide sequences was sequenced per donor, of which 15% to 20% were non-productive. Class I and class II HLA loci were covered by the typing at four-digit resolution. High-throughput TCR immunosequencing, statistical association of individual TCRs with disease status, and machine learning were combined to predict cytomegalovirus infection status.

What the work shows at the level of the full study, not this receptor alone: According to a later genetic analysis, donors in an Asian-associated ancestry cluster had fewer N-insertions in productive TCRs than the approximately 670-donor mean. In a later analysis, several top co-occurrence clusters were reported to appear linked to parvovirus B19, influenza, CMV and Epstein-Barr virus. For the cohort, immune exposure information was limited to CMV serostatus. Broadly in line with IMGT annotations, most TCR beta V segments showed up in productive rearrangements about 87% or about 30% of the time in an earlier analysis of several hundred of the donors. When HLA alleles, especially DR and DQ, strongly co-occurred, attributing TCR associations to individual alleles was difficult. A further reported finding was that TCR beta sequences accurately predicted the HLA-A and HLA-B alleles for most subjects in the first cohort. Correlated functional status among segregating V segments might be attributable to linkage disequilibrium, but an unknown experimental factor could not be ruled out. Most TCR sequences were observed very rarely across donors, whereas some public TCRs were present in many individuals. This cohort had only TCR beta chains sequenced, and the lack of alpha or paired-chain data limited which features could be detected. The 87-base-pair reads could not distinguish some IMGT-functional V segments, including TRBV6-2 and TRBV6-3, so those segments were excluded. At a false discovery rate of 0.05, a later analysis linked under 20,000 TCR beta sequences to specific HLA alleles. In a later analysis, HLA-associated TCR beta chains were found to be more clonally expanded and to have lower generation probabilities than equally common non-associated chains. The classifier was reported to diagnose cytomegalovirus status with high specificity and sensitivity in both the original and validation cohorts. A later analysis found that most CMV-associated TCR beta chains appeared HLA-restricted, with HLA associations seemingly driven largely by CMV exposure. In a later analysis, TCR association rates were found to vary across HLA loci, with the most associated TCRs seen for DRB1 alleles and the fewest for HLA-C alleles. In vitro tests confirmed that a few of the cytomegalovirus-associated TCR beta chains recognize cytomegalovirus antigens. An association between a missense DCLRE1C variant and V-gene and J-gene trimming of TCR beta chains was found in a later genetic analysis and replicated in an independent cohort. Roughly uniform sequencing depth across donors was assumed in presence/absence analyses, although this assumption may not hold. It was suggested by the authors that the approach could potentially be generalized to other disease states and immunological phenotypes. A group of highly shared sequence variants was considered likely to be a technical artifact of the sequencing pipeline. Because counts were too low, fewer than 20 rarely observed V segments, including chromosome 9 orphons, were excluded from the earlier analysis of 587 of the donors. Because HLA typing was unavailable for some donors at each locus, only the typed subset was used in association tests. A total of fewer than 200 TCR beta chains were listed by the study as associated with cytomegalovirus.

From cysteine to phenylalanine, the CDR3 is 15 amino acids long. Only the CDR3 part of the read is kept: 45 bases, read in frame from the first base. The germline V gene supplies CDR1 SGHRS and CDR2 YFSETQ. V loses 0 bases at its end and J loses 3 bases; junction bases beyond the gene matches: 5. The cohort consisted of 650 to 850 healthy bone marrow donors. At the time of sampling, every cohort member was nominally healthy, though immune exposures that went unrecorded were likely present. The donor tested CMV seronegative and was one of the 352 seronegative cohort members. A peripheral blood sample was collected from each donor, and TCR beta sequencing was performed on peripheral blood mononuclear cells. Genomic DNA was extracted from the blood cell samples with the Qiagen DNeasy Blood Extraction Kit. As for this clone: Its recognized antigen is unknown. Per-base qualities were not stored, and no clone one base away is much larger.

Receptor amplification or capture employed the immunoSEQ multiplex PCR assay. For the multiplex PCR, a mixture combining 60 forward primers for TCR Vbeta segments and 13 reverse primers for TCR Jbeta segments was used. A multiplex PCR assay on genomic DNA amplified the CDR3 region of rearranged TCR beta genes. The amplified TCR beta libraries were sequenced on the Illumina HiSeq System as 87-base-pair reads. In the authors' own workflow: In a later analysis, tens of millions of unique TCR beta chains were counted across the roughly 610 repertoires, and roughly 9.9 million of these chains were shared by at least two donors. A nearest-neighbor algorithm error-corrected the raw reads and collapsed the reads into unique sequences, merging closely related sequences to remove PCR and sequencing errors. CDR3 sequences were aligned to IMGT reference sequences to assign V, D and J gene segments. For a sequence to be retained, a match of at least six nucleotides to both a V gene segment and a J gene segment was required. Rearrangements were classified as productive when the CDR3 lacked stop codons and remained in frame with V and J, and all other rearrangements were classified as non-productive. CDR3 was defined by IMGT convention, running from the second conserved V-encoded cysteine to the conserved J-encoded phenylalanine. The earlier analysis of more than 450 of the donors excluded sequences that lacked an unambiguous match to a single V gene segment. In an earlier analysis of around 600 of the donors, V segments were called functional above 56.7% productive rearrangements and were called segregating when the between-donor standard deviation exceeded 5%. A statistical classification framework was developed to diagnose cytomegalovirus status using the catalog of TCR beta chain sequences. A later analysis assigned V and J genes by comparing TCR nucleotide sequences with IMGT/GENE-DB human TR gene sequences. The TCRdist pipeline was used in a later analysis to assign CDR3 sequences and most-parsimonious VDJ recombination scenarios. In a later analysis, each TCR beta chain was defined by its CDR3 amino acid sequence together with its V-gene family, and reads lacking a unique V-gene family were excluded. As a way to deal with suspected cross-contamination and a sequencing artifact, a later analysis dropped roughly 620 nucleotide sequences that were highly shared and had low generation probability. For each public chain, a later analysis derived a clonal expansion index from normalized ranks of inferred template counts within each repertoire. Generation probabilities in a later analysis came from a VDJ recombination model fitted to out-of-frame rearrangements, and those results were checked against IGoR. In a later analysis, TCR-TCR, TCR-HLA and TCR-CMV co-occurrence was scored with hypergeometric tests, and a repertoire-size bias correction was applied to TCR pairs. A later analysis estimated false discovery rates by permuting HLA or CMV assignments 20 times. A later analysis grouped co-occurring TCRs with DBSCAN, adding TCRdist sequence similarity when clustering within HLA-allele-positive subsets. For co-occurrence clustering, repertoires with fewer than 30,000 or more than 120,000 public chains were excluded, along with five repertoires with anomalous nucleotide sharing. The source is immuneACCESS, and TCRdb retained only in-frame sequences with V and J called. Part of the clones is not carried over; for the studies checked, unresolved V genes explain less than half of this, and the remainder is unexplained. The V and J calls and clone size were taken over from that table, and D and trimming were inferred from the DNA. The sample table lists roughly 200,000 clones, roughly 80% of them with a count of one. The top ten hold approximately 2.9% of the sample.

The chain was built from TRBV5-1 and TRBJ2-7; 8 central nucleotides agree with TRBD2. The sequencing sample was made of PBMCs. The receptor was derived from a female donor in good health and CMV-seronegative. The DNA sequence is TGCGCCAGCAGCTTGGCCACGGGGGGGTACTACGAGCAGTACTTC. This sequence encodes CASSLATGGYYEQYF.